This T cell receptor beta chain was obtained from a study of identical twins. Study-wide results and caveats: Models predicted less out-of-frame TCR alpha sharing in monozygotic twins than was found. Among beta out-of-frame sequences, excess sharing between twins appeared weaker.

It was template switching that added a universal primer site, and there were unique molecular identifiers on the cDNA. TCRdb reprocessed the 5' RACE reads with MiXCR, giving one entry per CDR3 protein. The top ten clones hold approximately 0.95% of a sample with over 500,000 distinct CDR3 sequences, roughly a fifth of them seen once. Concerning this clonotype itself: Its antigen is unidentified.

Germline V gives CDR1 DFQATT, CDR2 SNEGSKA (reference sequence). The length of the CDR3 is 12 residues. The V and J ends lost 2 bases and 3 bases respectively, with 7 bases between them. These data were likewise used in another study, on T cells expressing NK-cell markers.

The specimen sequenced was CD4+ T cells sorted from blood. This rearrangement joins TRBV20-1 to TRBJ2-5; no clear D. This receptor was taken from a woman between 18 and 30 years old in good health. CDR3 DNA: TGCAGTGCTAGAAGCTGGGAAGAGACCCAGTACTTC. This encodes CSARSWEETQYF.